The 16 T cell receptor beta chains below were found in one sample sequenced in a study of control samples from healthy donors and cancer patients. Data came from immunoSEQ multiplex PCR; TCRdb stores just in-frame clones and leaves some out. The data contain over 75,000 clones, roughly 91% of them singletons. Sequences were obtained from blood. The receptors were sampled from a man aged 25-45 years in good health.

The CDR3 sequence is CASSRRPGQGYTGELFF. Written as DNA, the CDR3 is TGTGCCAGCAGCCGCCGCCCGGGACAGGGGTACACCGGGGAGCTGTTTTTT. The chain has TRBV7-9 and TRBJ2-2; TRBD1 matches at 10 bases. There are 17 residues in the CDR3. The germline CDR1 and CDR2 sequences are SEHNR and FQNEAQ (reference sequence). The junction had 9 bases not matched to a gene; V was cut back by 5 bases and J by 3 bases.

This clone was seen only once. CDR3 bases: TGTGCCAGCAGCTTAGTGGGGACAGCATCAGATACGCAGTATTTT. Translation: CASSLVGTASDTQYF. This chain joins TRBV7-6 and TRBJ2-3; 7 bases agree with TRBD1. Germline V gene data show CDR1 as SGHVS and CDR2 as FNYEAQ. V lost 1 base to trimming and J lost 4 bases; unmatched junction nucleotides: 5. The CDR3 spans 15 residues.

V and J are TRBV10-3 and TRBJ2-3; D is possibly TRBD2 (6 bases). Germline V gene data show CDR1 as ENHRY and CDR2 as SYGVKD. CDR3 size: 12 residues. Trimming took off 6 bases at V and 4 bases at J, with 8 bases between the two ends. CDR3 residues: CAIRTSSDTQYF. As DNA, the CDR3 is TGTGCCATCAGGACTAGTTCAGATACGCAGTATTTT.

V gene TRBV6-2 or TRBV6-3 combines with J gene TRBJ2-1, with a possible D match to TRBD2 (6 bases). Germline V gene lookup returns CDR1 MNHEY and CDR2 SVGEGT. Trimming stripped 3 bases from V and 2 bases from J, with 8 bases between. The CDR3 runs to 14 residues. CDR3 DNA sequence: TGTGCCAGCAGTTATAGCGGCCCCTACAATGAGCAGTTCTTC. It specifies CASSYSGPYNEQFF.

This chain links TRBV7-9 with TRBJ2-5, with D perhaps given as TRBD1 or TRBD2 (6 bases each). The length of the CDR3 is 15 residues. The ends were cut back, 5 bases at V and 5 bases at J, with 18 bases in the middle. The germline CDR1 and CDR2 sequences are SEHNR and FQNEAQ (reference sequence). Here the CDR3 reads CASSGEGGRRETQYF. Here the CDR3 DNA reads TGTGCCAGCAGCGGTGAAGGGGGGCGCCGGGAGACCCAGTACTTC. Drawing the rest from reference TRBV7-9 and TRBJ2-5, the complete variable domain is DTGVSQNPRHKITKRGQNVTFRCDPISEHNRLYWYRQTLGQGPEFLTYFQNEAQLEKSRLLSDRFSAERPKGSFSTLEIQRTEQGDSAMYLCASSGEGGRRETQYFGPGTRLLVL.

CDR3 region: CASSNQDSNTEAFF. Here the CDR3 DNA reads TGTGCCAGCAGCAATCAGGACTCGAACACTGAAGCTTTCTTT. The rearrangement uses TRBV28 and TRBJ1-1; no firm D call. Trimming cost V 6 bases and J 1 base, with 12 bases left between them. Looked up from germline, CDR1 is MDHEN and CDR2 is SYDVKM. This CDR3 contains 14 residues.

This clone was found once. The rearrangement links TRBV30 to TRBJ1-1; tentative D call: TRBD1 (5 bases). The CDR3 contains 12 residues. Germline loops: CDR1 GTSNPN, CDR2 SVGIG (reference sequence). V was cut by 7 bases and J by 4 bases, with 13 bases left in between. CDR3 amino acids: CASTLGATEAFF. The DNA of the CDR3 is TGTGCCTCGACCCTCGGGGCCACTGAAGCTTTCTTT. Full variable domain (rest looked up from reference TRBV30 and TRBJ1-1): SQTIHQWPATLVQPVGSPLSLECTVEGTSNPNLYWYRQAAGRGLQLLFYSVGIGQISSEVPQNLSASRPQDRQFILSSKKLLLSDSGFYLCASTLGATEAFFGQGTRLTVV.

This chain uses TRBV6-5 with TRBJ1-1; D unclear. Trimming pared 3 bases from V and 7 bases from J, leaving 12 bases between. This CDR3 has 13 amino acids. Per germline, CDR1 MNHEY and CDR2 SVGAGI. This CDR3 is CASSYSAFGEAFF. For the CDR3, the DNA is TGTGCCAGCAGTTATTCGGCATTCGGTGAAGCTTTCTTT.

V is TRBV10-3 and J is TRBJ2-2, with D possibly being TRBD1 or TRBD2 (5 bases each). Germline lookup yields CDR1 ENHRY and CDR2 SYGVKD. The CDR3 is made up of 14 amino acids. V was shortened by 6 bases and J by 6 bases, with 14 bases between the two germline ends. This CDR3 is CAISEGPPAGELFF. In nucleotides, the CDR3 is TGTGCCATCAGCGAGGGACCTCCGGCCGGGGAGCTGTTTTTT.

The chain is built from TRBV9 and TRBJ2-2; TRBD1 agrees at 9 bases. The CDR3 loop spans 16 amino acids. The V and J ends lost 3 bases and 0 bases, in that order; junction bases with no gene match: 3. The germline V gene encodes CDR1 SGDLS and CDR2 YYNGEE. The CDR3 here is CASSATGGANTGELFF. CDR3 coding DNA: TGTGCCAGCAGCGCCACAGGGGGCGCGAACACCGGGGAGCTGTTTTTT.

The chain joins TRBV7-9 to TRBJ1-1, with 12 bases identical to TRBD1. Trimming took 5 bases from V and 10 from J; bases not matched to a gene: 14. Germline assignment: CDR1 SEHNR and CDR2 FQNEAQ (reference sequence). The CDR3 totals 16 residues. The CDR3 DNA sequence: TGTGCCAGCAGCAAACCGGGACAGGGGGCGCGGATCTCAGCTTTCTTT. Amino acid sequence: CASSKPGQGARISAFF. The full variable domain, with the rest looked up from reference TRBV7-9 and TRBJ1-1, is DTGVSQNPRHKITKRGQNVTFRCDPISEHNRLYWYRQTLGQGPEFLTYFQNEAQLEKSRLLSDRFSAERPKGSFSTLEIQRTEQGDSAMYLCASSKPGQGARISAFFGQGTRLTVV.

The genes are TRBV5-1 and TRBJ1-5; weak D call: TRBD1 (5 bases). Germline V CDR1 and CDR2: SGHRS, YFSETQ. This CDR3 region has 15 residues. Trimming took 0 bases from V and 2 from J, leaving 9 bases between them. CDR3 protein: CASSLGTGGNQPQHF. CDR3 DNA: TGCGCCAGCAGCTTGGGGACGGGGGGCAATCAGCCCCAGCATTTT. Looking up the rest from reference TRBV5-1 and TRBJ1-5 gives the full variable domain: KAGVTQTPRYLIKTRGQQVTLSCSPISGHRSVSWYQQTPGQGLQFLFEYFSETQRNKGNFPGRFSGRQFSNSRSEMNVSTLELGDSALYLCASSLGTGGNQPQHFGDGTRLSIL.

This clone appeared once. This chain uses TRBV7-8 with TRBJ1-3; D gene unclear. The germline V gene has CDR1 SGHVS and CDR2 FQNEAQ. This CDR3 has 14 residues. Trimming shortened V by 2 bases and J by 0 bases, and 5 bases separated the two germline ends. CDR3 DNA: TGTGCCAGCAGCTTAACGGGCTCTGGAAACACCATATATTTT. It encodes CASSLTGSGNTIYF.

The V gene is TRBV2, the J gene TRBJ1-5; D remains unclear. Germline loops: CDR1 SNHLY, CDR2 FYNNEI. Trimming removed 4 bases at V and 7 bases at J, with 11 bases between. There are 13 residues in the CDR3. The CDR3 reads CASSVLTNQPQHF. The CDR3 bases are TGTGCCAGCAGTGTTCTAACCAACCAGCCCCAGCATTTT.

V is TRBV7-3 and J is TRBJ1-1; a weak D match, TRBD1 (6 bases). The CDR3 extends over 12 amino acids. Trimming took off 4 bases at V and 4 bases at J, with 7 bases between the two ends. Per germline, CDR1 SGHTA and CDR2 FQGTGA. The CDR3, as DNA: TGTGCCAGCAGCTCCAGGGGCACTGAAGCTTTCTTT. As protein: CASSSRGTEAFF.

The gene calls are TRBV14 and TRBJ2-3, with D uncertain. CDR3 length: 12 amino acids. The V end lost 0 bases, the J end lost 10 bases, and 8 bases lay between the germline ends. Germline CDR1 and CDR2: SGHDN and FVKESK. The chain's CDR3 is CASSQDGRSQYF. The CDR3 DNA reads TGTGCCAGCAGCCAAGACGGACGCTCGCAGTATTTT.